The following is a T cell receptor beta chain sequence with its context. Its antigen is unknown. V gave up 3 bases and J gave up 4 bases, with 8 bases separating them. Germline CDR1 and CDR2: SGHTS and YDEGEE. The CDR3 totals 13 residues. The record originates from a study of shared clonotypes between healthy human individuals. Whole-study results and caveats: On the whole, naive subsets had larger estimated richness than memory subsets had. It was the non-shared clonotypes that had lower generation probabilities than clonotypes shared by all four donors.

Several immunoSEQ plates held equal portions of the genomic DNA taken from each subset. Per the study methods: Filtering of immunoSEQ junctional sequences could not match full-length read filtering. Profiling relied on immunoSEQ multiplex PCR, and the TCRdb table lists in-frame clones only, not all of them. The D gene and trimming were derived from the DNA, and the V and J assignments and clone size from that table. The sample shows about 1 million clones, around 75% of them seen only once. V gene TRBV5-8 combines with J gene TRBJ1-5; perhaps TRBD1 as D (6 bases). The sequencing sample was made of memory CD4+ T cells sorted from blood. The subset: CD45RA-negative fraction. This TCR was recovered from a man younger than 30 in good health. CDR3 coding DNA: TGTGCCAGCAGCTCAGGACAGAATCAGCCCCAGCATTTT. Protein: CASSSGQNQPQHF.